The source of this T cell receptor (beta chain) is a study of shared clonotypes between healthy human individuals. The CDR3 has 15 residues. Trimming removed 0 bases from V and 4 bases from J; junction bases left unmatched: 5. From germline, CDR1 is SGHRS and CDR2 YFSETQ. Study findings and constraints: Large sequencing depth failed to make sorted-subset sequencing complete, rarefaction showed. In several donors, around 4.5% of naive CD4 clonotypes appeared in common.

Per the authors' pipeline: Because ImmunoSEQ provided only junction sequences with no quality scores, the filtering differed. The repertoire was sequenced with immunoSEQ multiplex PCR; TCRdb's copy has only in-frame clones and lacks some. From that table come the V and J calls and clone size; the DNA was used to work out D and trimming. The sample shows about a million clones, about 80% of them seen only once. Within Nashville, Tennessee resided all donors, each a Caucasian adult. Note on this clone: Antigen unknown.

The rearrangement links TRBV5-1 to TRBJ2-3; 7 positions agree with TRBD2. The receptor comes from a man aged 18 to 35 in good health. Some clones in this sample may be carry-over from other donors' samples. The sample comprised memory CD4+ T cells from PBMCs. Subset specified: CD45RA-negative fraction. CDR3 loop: CASSLAGGLPDTQYF. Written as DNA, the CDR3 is TGCGCCAGCAGCTTGGCCGGGGGACTACCAGATACGCAGTATTTT.